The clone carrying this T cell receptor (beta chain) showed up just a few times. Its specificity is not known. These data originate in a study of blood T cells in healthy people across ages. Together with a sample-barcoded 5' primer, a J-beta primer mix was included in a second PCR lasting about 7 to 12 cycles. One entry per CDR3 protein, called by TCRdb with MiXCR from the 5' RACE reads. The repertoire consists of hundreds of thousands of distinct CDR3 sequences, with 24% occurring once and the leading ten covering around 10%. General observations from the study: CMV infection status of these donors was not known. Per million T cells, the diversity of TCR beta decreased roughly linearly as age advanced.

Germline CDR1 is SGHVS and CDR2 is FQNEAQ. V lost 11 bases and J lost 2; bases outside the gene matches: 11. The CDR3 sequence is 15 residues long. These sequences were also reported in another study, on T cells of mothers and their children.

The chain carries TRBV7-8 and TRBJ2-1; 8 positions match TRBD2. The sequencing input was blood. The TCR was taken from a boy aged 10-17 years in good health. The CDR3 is CAGSADSGAYNEQFF. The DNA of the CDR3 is TGTGCCGGCTCGGCCGATAGCGGGGCCTACAATGAGCAGTTCTTC.